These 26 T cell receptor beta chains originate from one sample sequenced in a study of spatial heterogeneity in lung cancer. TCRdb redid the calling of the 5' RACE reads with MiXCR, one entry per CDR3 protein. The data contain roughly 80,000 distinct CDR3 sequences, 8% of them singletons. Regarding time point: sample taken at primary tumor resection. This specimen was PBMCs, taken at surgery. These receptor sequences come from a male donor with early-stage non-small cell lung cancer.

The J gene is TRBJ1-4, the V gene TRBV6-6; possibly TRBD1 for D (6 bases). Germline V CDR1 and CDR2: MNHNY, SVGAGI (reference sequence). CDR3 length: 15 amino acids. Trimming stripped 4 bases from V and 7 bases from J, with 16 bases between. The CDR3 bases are TGTGCCAGCAGTTCCCAACGGGGGCGCCTTGAAAAACTGTTTTTT. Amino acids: CASSSQRGRLEKLFF.

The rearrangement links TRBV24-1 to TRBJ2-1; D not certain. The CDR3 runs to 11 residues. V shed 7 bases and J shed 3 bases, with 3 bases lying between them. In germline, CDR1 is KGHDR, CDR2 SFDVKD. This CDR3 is CATSDYNEQFF. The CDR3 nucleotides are TGTGCCACCAGCGACTACAATGAGCAGTTCTTC.

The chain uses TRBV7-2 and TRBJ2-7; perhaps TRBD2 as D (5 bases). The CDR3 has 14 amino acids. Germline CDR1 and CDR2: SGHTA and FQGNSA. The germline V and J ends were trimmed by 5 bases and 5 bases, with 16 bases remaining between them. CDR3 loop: CASSTLLVSNEQYF. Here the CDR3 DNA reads TGTGCCAGCAGCACCCTACTAGTTTCCAACGAGCAGTACTTC.

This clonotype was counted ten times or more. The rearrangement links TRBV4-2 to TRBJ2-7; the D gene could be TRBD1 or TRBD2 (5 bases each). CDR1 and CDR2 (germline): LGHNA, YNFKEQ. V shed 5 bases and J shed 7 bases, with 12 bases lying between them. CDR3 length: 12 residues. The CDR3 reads CASSGTPREQYF. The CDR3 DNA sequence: TGTGCCAGCAGCGGGACCCCAAGGGAGCAGTACTTC.

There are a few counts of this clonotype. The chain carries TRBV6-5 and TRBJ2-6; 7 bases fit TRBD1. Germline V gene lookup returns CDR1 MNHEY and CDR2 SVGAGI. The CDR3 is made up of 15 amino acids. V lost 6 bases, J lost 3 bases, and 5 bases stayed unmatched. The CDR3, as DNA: TGTGCCAGCAGCTTACAGGGGTTTGGGGCCAACGTCCTGACTTTC. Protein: CASSLQGFGANVLTF.

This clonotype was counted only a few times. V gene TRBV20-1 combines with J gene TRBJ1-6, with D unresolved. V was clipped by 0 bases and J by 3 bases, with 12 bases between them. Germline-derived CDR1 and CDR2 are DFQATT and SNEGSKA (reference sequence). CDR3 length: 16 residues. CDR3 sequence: CSARDIKENYNSPLHF. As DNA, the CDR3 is TGCAGTGCTAGAGATATAAAGGAAAACTATAATTCACCCCTCCACTTT.

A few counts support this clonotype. The CDR3 region has the DNA TGTGCCAGCAGCTTAGCGGTGAGTCCTGAAGCTTTCTTT. This sequence encodes CASSLAVSPEAFF. This rearrangement joins TRBV7-9 to TRBJ1-1; no firm D call. Per germline, CDR1 SEHNR and CDR2 FQNEAQ (reference sequence). V was clipped by 0 bases and J by 6 bases, with 8 bases between them. This CDR3 contains 13 residues.

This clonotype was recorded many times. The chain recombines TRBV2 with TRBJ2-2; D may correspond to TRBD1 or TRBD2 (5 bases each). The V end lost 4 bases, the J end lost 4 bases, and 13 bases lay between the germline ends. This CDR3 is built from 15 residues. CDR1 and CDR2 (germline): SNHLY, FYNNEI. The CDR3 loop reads CASSVTQGTTGELFF. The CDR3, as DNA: TGTGCCAGCAGTGTGACCCAAGGGACCACCGGGGAGCTGTTTTTT.

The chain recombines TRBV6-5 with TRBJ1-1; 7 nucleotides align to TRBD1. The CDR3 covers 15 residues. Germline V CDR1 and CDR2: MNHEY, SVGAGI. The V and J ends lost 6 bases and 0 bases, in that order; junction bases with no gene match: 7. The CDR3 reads CASRPGGQMNTEAFF. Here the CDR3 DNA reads TGTGCCAGCAGACCCGGGGGACAGATGAACACTGAAGCTTTCTTT.

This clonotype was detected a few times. In DNA form, the CDR3 reads TGTGCCAGCAGCTTGCGACAGCTTTCACCCCTCCACTTT. As protein: CASSLRQLSPLHF. The V and J genes are TRBV6-5 and TRBJ1-6; possibly TRBD1 for D (5 bases). The V end was cut by 6 bases, the J end by 9 bases, with 12 bases between. CDR1 and CDR2 (germline): MNHEY, SVGAGI. This CDR3 contains 13 residues.

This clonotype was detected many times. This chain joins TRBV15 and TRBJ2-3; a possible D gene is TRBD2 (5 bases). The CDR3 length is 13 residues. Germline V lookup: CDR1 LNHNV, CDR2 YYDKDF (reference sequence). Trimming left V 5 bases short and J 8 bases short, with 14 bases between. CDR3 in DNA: TGTGCCACCAGCGGAGGCCGGGCCCCTACGCAGTATTTT. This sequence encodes CATSGGRAPTQYF.

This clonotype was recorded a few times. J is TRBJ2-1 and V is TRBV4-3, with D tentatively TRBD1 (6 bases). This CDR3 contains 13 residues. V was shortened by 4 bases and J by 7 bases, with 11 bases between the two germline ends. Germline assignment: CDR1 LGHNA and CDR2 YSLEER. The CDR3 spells CASSPGTTNEQFF. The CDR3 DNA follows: TGCGCCAGCAGCCCCGGGACAACTAATGAGCAGTTCTTC.

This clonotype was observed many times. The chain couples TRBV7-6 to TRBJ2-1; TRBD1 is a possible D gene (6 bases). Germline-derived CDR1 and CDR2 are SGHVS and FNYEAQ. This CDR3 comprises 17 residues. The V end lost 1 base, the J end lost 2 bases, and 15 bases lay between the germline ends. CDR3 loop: CASSLVWAGETYNEQFF. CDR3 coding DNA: TGTGCCAGCAGCTTAGTTTGGGCAGGGGAAACCTACAATGAGCAGTTCTTC.

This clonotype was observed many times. The CDR3 region is CASSPLGFRGASPGTEAFF. DNA of the CDR3: TGTGCCAGCTCACCACTTGGGTTCCGGGGAGCCAGTCCAGGCACTGAAGCTTTCTTT. The chain links TRBV18 to TRBJ1-1; no reliable D call. This CDR3 comprises 19 residues. V was clipped by 1 base and J by 4 bases, with 25 bases between them. Germline V gene sequence: CDR1 KGHSH, CDR2 LQKENI.

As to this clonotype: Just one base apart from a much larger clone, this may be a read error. CDR3 nucleotide sequence: TGTGCCAGTAGTACCGGACTAGAGGACCAAGAGACCCAGTACTTC. Amino acids: CASSTGLEDQETQYF. J is TRBJ2-5 and V is TRBV19, with 7 bases fitting TRBD2. CDR3 size: 15 residues. Germline V gene sequence: CDR1 LNHDA, CDR2 SQIVND (reference sequence). Germline trimming cut 4 bases from V and 0 bases from J; bases unmatched to any gene: 5.

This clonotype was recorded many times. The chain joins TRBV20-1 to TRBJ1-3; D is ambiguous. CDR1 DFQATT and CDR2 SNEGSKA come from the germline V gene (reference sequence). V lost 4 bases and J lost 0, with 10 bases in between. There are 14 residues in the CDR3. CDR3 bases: TGCAGTGCTACCCAGACCGTCTCTGGAAACACCATATATTTT. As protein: CSATQTVSGNTIYF.

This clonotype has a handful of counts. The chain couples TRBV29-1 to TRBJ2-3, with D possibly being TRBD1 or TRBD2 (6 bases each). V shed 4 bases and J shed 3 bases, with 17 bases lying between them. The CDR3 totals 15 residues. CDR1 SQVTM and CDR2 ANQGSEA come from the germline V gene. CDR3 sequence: CSVGGAGASTDTQYF. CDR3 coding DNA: TGCAGCGTTGGGGGGGCAGGGGCTTCGACAGATACGCAGTATTTT.

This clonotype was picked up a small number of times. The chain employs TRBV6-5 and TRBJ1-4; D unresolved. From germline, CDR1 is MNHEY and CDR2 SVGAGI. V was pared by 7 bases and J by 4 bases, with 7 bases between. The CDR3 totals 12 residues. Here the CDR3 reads CASTGDNEKLFF. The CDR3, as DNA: TGTGCCAGCACAGGAGATAATGAAAAACTGTTTTTT.

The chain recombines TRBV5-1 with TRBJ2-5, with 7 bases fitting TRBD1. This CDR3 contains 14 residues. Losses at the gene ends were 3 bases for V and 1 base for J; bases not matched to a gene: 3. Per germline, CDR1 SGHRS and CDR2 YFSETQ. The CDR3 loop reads CASSSQGTQETQYF. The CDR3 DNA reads TGCGCCAGCAGCTCACAGGGGACCCAAGAGACCCAGTACTTC. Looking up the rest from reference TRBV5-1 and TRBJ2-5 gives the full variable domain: KAGVTQTPRYLIKTRGQQVTLSCSPISGHRSVSWYQQTPGQGLQFLFEYFSETQRNKGNFPGRFSGRQFSNSRSEMNVSTLELGDSALYLCASSSQGTQETQYFGPGTRLLVL.

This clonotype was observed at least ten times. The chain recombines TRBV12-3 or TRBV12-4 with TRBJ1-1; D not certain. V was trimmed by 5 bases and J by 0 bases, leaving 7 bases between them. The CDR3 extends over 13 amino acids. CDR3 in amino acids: CASSTGLNTEAFF. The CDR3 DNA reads TGTGCCAGCAGTACGGGCCTGAACACTGAAGCTTTCTTT.

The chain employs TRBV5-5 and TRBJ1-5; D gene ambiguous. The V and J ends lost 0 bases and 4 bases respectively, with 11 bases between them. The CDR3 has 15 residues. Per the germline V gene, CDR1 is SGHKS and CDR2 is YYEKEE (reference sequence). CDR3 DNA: TGTGCCAGCAGCTTGGGGACCCTGGGTAATCAGCCCCAGCATTTT. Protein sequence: CASSLGTLGNQPQHF.

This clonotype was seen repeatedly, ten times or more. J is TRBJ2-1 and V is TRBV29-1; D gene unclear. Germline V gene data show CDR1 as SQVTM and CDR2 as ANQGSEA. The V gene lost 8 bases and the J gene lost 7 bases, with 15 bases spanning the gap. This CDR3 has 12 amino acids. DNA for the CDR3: TGCAGCACCGGGCCTTACGGGAATGAGCAGTTCTTC. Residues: CSTGPYGNEQFF.

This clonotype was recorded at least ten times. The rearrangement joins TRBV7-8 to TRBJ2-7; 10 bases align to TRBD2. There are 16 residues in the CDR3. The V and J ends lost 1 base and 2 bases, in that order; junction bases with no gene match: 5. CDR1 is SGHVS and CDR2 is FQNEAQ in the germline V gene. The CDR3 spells CASSLDTAGGTYEQYF. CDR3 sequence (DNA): TGTGCCAGCAGCTTAGATACAGCGGGAGGGACCTACGAGCAGTACTTC.

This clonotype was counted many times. The CDR3 DNA sequence: TGCAGCGTTTTTGGCCCCGTCGGGGAGCATGAGCAGTTCTTC. This gives the protein CSVFGPVGEHEQFF. The rearrangement links TRBV29-1 to TRBJ2-1, with D maybe TRBD2 (5 bases). The CDR3 covers 14 residues. Germline V gene data show CDR1 as SQVTM and CDR2 as ANQGSEA. The V end lost 5 bases, the J end lost 8 bases, and 19 bases lay between the germline ends.

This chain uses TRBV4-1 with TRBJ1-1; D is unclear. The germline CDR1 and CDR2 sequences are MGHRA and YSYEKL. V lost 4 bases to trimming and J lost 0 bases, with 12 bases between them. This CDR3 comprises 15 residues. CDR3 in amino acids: CASSLREQLNTEAFF. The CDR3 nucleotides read TGCGCCAGCAGCCTAAGGGAACAGCTGAACACTGAAGCTTTCTTT.

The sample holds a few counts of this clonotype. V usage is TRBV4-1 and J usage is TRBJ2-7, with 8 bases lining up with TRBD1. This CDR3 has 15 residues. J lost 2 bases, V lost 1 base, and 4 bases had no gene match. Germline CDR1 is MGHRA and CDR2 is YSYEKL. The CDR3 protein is CASSQGIQGAYEQYF. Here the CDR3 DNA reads TGCGCCAGCAGCCAAGGCATACAGGGGGCCTACGAGCAGTACTTC.